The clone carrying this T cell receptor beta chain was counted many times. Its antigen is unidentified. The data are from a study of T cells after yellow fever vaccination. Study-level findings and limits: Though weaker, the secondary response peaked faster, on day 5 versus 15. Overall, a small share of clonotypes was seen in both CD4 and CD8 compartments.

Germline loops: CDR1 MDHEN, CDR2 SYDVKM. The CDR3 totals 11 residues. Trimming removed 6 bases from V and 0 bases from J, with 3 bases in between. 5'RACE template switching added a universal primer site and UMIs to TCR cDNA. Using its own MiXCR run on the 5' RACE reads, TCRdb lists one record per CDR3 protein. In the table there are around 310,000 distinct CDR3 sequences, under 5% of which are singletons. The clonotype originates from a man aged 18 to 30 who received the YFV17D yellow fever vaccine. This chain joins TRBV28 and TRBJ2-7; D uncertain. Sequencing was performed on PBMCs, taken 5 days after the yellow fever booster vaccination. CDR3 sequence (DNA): TGTGCCAGCAGCTCCTCCTACGAGCAGTACGTC. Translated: CASSSSYEQYV.